The T cell receptor (beta chain) under discussion was sequenced for a study of T cells in localized non-small cell lung cancer. Clones were sequenced by immunoSEQ multiplex PCR, and TCRdb holds only the in-frame ones, with some missing. The table shows 21,000 or so clones, with approximately 81% occurring only once. Looked up from germline, CDR1 is SGHNT and CDR2 is YYREEE (reference sequence). The CDR3 is 14 residues long. With 0 bases removed from V and 7 bases from J, the gap between germline ends came to 13 bases. Concerning this clone itself: Its specificity is unknown.

Findings of the study overall: Heterogeneity stays possible, as sequencing covered only one tumor region. Higher T cell density in the blood was associated with longer overall survival, whereas higher adjacent-lung clonality associated with shorter survival. Uninvolved adjacent lung had the highest recorded T cell clonality, with tumor below it.

The chain has TRBV5-4 and TRBJ1-2; D not certain. The sequenced sample was PBMCs, obtained before any cancer treatment. This TCR was sampled from a woman between 35 and 75 years old with stage II squamous cell lung carcinoma. The CDR3 DNA reads as TGTGCCAGCAGCTTGGACTCTACCGCGGGTGGCTACACCTTC. Protein: CASSLDSTAGGYTF.